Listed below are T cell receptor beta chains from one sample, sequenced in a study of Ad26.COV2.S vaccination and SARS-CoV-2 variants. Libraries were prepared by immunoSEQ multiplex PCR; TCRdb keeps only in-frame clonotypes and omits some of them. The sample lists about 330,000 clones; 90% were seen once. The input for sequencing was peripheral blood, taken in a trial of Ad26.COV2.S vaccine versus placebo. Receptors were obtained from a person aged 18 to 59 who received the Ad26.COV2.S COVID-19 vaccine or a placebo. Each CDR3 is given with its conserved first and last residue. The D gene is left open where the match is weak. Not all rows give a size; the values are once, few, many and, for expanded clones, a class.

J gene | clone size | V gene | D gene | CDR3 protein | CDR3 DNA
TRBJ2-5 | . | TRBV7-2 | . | CASSPPGLHGETQYF | TGTGCCAGCAGCCCGCCGGGTCTACACGGGGAGACCCAGTACTTC
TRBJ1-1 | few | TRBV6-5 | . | CASSYSGTITEAFF | TGTGCCAGCAGTTACTCGGGCACCATCACTGAAGCTTTCTTT
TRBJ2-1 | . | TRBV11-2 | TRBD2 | CASSTARLAGGASYNEQFF | TGTGCCAGCAGCACCGCTCGACTAGCGGGGGGCGCCTCCTACAATGAGCAGTTCTTC
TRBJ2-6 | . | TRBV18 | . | CASSPGGPRSGANVLTF | TGTGCCAGCTCACCAGGGGGGCCGAGGTCTGGGGCCAACGTCCTGACTTTC
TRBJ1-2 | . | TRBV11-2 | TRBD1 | CASSLFFPRGRAYGYTF | TGTGCCAGCAGCTTATTCTTTCCAAGGGGGCGGGCCTATGGCTACACCTTC
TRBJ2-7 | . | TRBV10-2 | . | CASSLVASRYEQYF | TGCGCCAGCAGCTTGGTGGCGAGTCGCTACGAGCAGTACTTC
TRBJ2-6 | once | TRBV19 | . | CASSSRGRVYAPKAGANVLTF | TGTGCCAGTAGTAGTAGGGGAAGAGTGTACGCCCCTAAGGCTGGGGCCAACGTCCTGACTTTC
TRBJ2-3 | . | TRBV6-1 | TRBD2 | CASSEQLAGGLDTQYF | TGTGCCAGCAGTGAACAACTAGCGGGAGGGTTAGATACGCAGTATTTT
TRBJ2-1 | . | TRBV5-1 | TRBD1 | CASSSERGLSSYNEQFF | TGCGCCAGCAGCTCAGAGAGGGGGCTTAGTTCCTACAATGAGCAGTTCTTC
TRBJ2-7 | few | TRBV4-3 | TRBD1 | CASSRDREYEQYF | TGCGCCAGCAGCCGCGACAGGGAGTACGAGCAGTACTTC
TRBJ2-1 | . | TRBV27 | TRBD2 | CASSWGLAGDNEQFF | TGTGCCAGCAGTTGGGGACTAGCGGGGGACAATGAGCAGTTCTTC
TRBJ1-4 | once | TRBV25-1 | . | CASSELHQGGGEKLFF | TGTGCCAGCAGTGAGCTACACCAGGGAGGGGGTGAAAAACTGTTTTTT
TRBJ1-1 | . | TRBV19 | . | CASSDPRVGWTEAFF | TGTGCCAGTAGCGATCCCCGGGTGGGGTGGACTGAAGCTTTCTTT
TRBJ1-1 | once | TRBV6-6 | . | CASSYRVEAFF | TGTGCCAGCAGTTATCGGGTAGAAGCTTTCTTT
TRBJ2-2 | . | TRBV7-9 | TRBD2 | CASGTSGLTGELFF | TGTGCCAGCGGGACTAGCGGCCTCACCGGGGAGCTGTTTTTT
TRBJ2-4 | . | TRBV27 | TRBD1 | CASSGQGRVGNIQYF | TGTGCCAGCAGTGGACAGGGCCGGGTCGGAAACATTCAGTACTTC
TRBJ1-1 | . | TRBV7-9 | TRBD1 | CASRPTGGMNTEAFF | TGTGCCAGCAGACCGACAGGGGGCATGAACACTGAAGCTTTCTTT
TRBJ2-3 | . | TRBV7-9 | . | CASSLGGAGTDTQYF | TGTGCCAGCAGCTTAGGTGGGGCCGGCACAGATACGCAGTATTTT
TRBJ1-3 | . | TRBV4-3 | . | CASSQDPPTLLSSGNTIYF | TGCGCCAGCAGCCAAGACCCCCCAACCCTTTTGAGCTCTGGAAACACCATATATTTT
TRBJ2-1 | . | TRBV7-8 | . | CASSFSPDGGRRDNEQFF | TGTGCCAGCAGCTTTTCGCCCGACGGGGGGCGTAGGGACAATGAGCAGTTCTTC
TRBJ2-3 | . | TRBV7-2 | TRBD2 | CASSFGTSGGYTDTQYF | TGTGCCAGCAGCTTTGGGACTAGCGGGGGGTACACAGATACGCAGTATTTT
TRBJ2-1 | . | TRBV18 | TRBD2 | CASSPELAGGFEIF | TGTGCCAGCTCACCGGAACTAGCGGGAGGGTTCGAAATCTTC
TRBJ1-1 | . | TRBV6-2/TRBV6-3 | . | CASTPGTGAFF | TGTGCCAGCACCCCGGGGACGGGAGCTTTCTTT
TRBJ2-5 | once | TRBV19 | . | CASNSRIQETQYF | TGTGCCAGTAACTCGCGCATTCAAGAGACCCAGTACTTC
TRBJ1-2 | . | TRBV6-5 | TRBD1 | CASSINDRDGYTF | TGTGCCAGCAGTATCAACGACAGGGACGGCTACACCTTC
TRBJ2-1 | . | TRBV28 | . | CASTGFTYNEQFF | TGTGCCAGCACAGGTTTCACCTACAATGAGCAGTTCTTC
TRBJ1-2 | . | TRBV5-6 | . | CASSRGQKETF | TGTGCCAGCAGCCGAGGACAGAAGGAAACCTTC
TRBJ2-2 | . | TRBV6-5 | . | CASSRQAPNTGELFF | TGTGCCAGCAGTCGACAGGCGCCGAACACCGGGGAGCTGTTTTTT
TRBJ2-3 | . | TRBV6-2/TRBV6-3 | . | CASSDLYRVPDTQYF | TGTGCCAGCAGTGACCTATACAGGGTCCCAGATACGCAGTATTTT